This entry lists 19 T cell receptor beta chains sequenced from one sample in a study of shared clonotypes between healthy human individuals. The table came from immunoSEQ multiplex PCR; TCRdb's copy has only in-frame clones and leaves some out. The repertoire has around 610,000 clones, approximately 96% of them found once; the top ten carry more than 0.085%. CD8 cells regarded as naive lacked CD45RO, were positively chosen for CCR7, and omitted terminally differentiated effector memory CD45RA+ cells. Input material: naive CD8+ T cells sorted from blood. The source of these receptors is a woman in her twenties or thirties in good health.

The CDR3 protein is CASSVGTGGHEQYF. CDR3 bases: TGTGCCAGCAGTGTCGGGACAGGGGGCCATGAGCAGTACTTC. The chain carries TRBV6-1 and TRBJ2-7, with 12 bases fitting TRBD1. The CDR3 loop spans 14 amino acids. Germline V lookup: CDR1 MNHNS, CDR2 SASEGT. V trimming: 4 bases; J trimming: 7 bases; junction bases outside the gene matches: 5.

The chain is built from TRBV15 and TRBJ1-2, with unresolved D. The CDR3 totals 13 residues. In germline, CDR1 is LNHNV, CDR2 YYDKDF (reference sequence). Between the trimmed V and J ends, which lost 3 bases and 0 bases, there was a span of 5 bases. The CDR3 region has the DNA TGTGCCACCAGCAGTCAAGCTAACTATGGCTACACCTTC. Protein sequence: CATSSQANYGYTF.

This clone showed up just once. The V gene is TRBV2, the J gene TRBJ2-7, with TRBD2 identical over 10 bases. The CDR3 is 15 residues long. The germline V gene encodes CDR1 SNHLY and CDR2 FYNNEI. Trimming cost V 6 bases and J 1 base; bases outside gene matches: 6. As DNA, the CDR3 is TGTGCCAGCAGCTATCCTAGCGGGAGTTCCTACGAGCAGTACTTC. Translating it yields CASSYPSGSSYEQYF.

The chain is built from TRBV2 and TRBJ2-3; 11 bases fit TRBD2. The CDR3 covers 16 residues. From germline, CDR1 is SNHLY and CDR2 FYNNEI. V was clipped by 8 bases and J by 2 bases; unmatched bases: 9. CDR3 sequence reads: CASQSRLAGITDTQYF. The CDR3 DNA reads as TGTGCCAGCCAAAGTCGACTAGCGGGAATCACAGATACGCAGTATTTT.

This clone was picked up one time. The rearrangement joins TRBV27 to TRBJ2-1, with 10 nucleotides matching TRBD2. The CDR3 loop spans 15 amino acids. Germline CDR1 MNHEY, CDR2 SMNVEV (reference sequence). Trimming took 2 bases from V and 9 from J; bases not matched to a gene: 7. DNA for the CDR3: TGTGCCAGCAGTTTAATCAGCGGGAGGGCCATTGAGCAGTTCTTC. The encoded protein is CASSLISGRAIEQFF.

CDR3 bases: TGTGCCAGCAGCCTCACGGGGGGTGGAGCTTTCTTT. It encodes CASSLTGGGAFF. The chain is built from TRBV13 and TRBJ1-1; perhaps TRBD1 as D (5 bases). The CDR3 sequence is 12 residues long. V shed 5 bases and J shed 10 bases, with 14 bases lying between them. CDR1 is PRHDT and CDR2 is FYEKMQ in the germline V gene (reference sequence).

V gene TRBV9 combines with J gene TRBJ2-3; D gene unclear. Between the trimmed V and J ends, which lost 4 bases and 0 bases, there was a span of 24 bases. Germline assignment: CDR1 SGDLS and CDR2 YYNGEE. This CDR3 spans 19 amino acids. The chain's CDR3 is CASSPHGWAATSSTDTQYF. The CDR3 DNA reads TGTGCCAGCAGCCCACATGGTTGGGCTGCAACCTCTAGCACAGATACGCAGTATTTT. Based on the CDR3 plus reference TRBV9 and TRBJ2-3, the full variable domain is DSGVTQTPKHLITATGQRVTLRCSPRSGDLSVYWYQQSLDQGLQFLIQYYNGEERAKGNILERFSAQQFPDLHSELNLSSLELGDSALYFCASSPHGWAATSSTDTQYFGPGTRLTVL.

This clone showed up just a few times. The chain joins TRBV25-1 to TRBJ1-5; perhaps TRBD1 as D (5 bases). The CDR3 totals 14 residues. The ends were cut back, 2 bases at V and 7 bases at J, with 12 bases in the middle. CDR1 is MGHDK and CDR2 is SYGVNS in the germline V gene. CDR3 DNA sequence: TGTGCCAGCAGTGAAACAGGTAATACGCAGCCCCAGCATTTT. Residues: CASSETGNTQPQHF.

The chain has TRBV19 and TRBJ1-6; D is undetermined. Germline loops: CDR1 LNHDA, CDR2 SQIVND (reference sequence). The CDR3 extends over 14 amino acids. Trimming shortened V by 5 bases and J by 9 bases, and 14 bases separated the two germline ends. The CDR3 sequence: CASSHGNSPSPLHF. The CDR3 bases are TGTGCCAGTAGTCATGGGAATAGTCCTTCACCCCTCCACTTT.

The gene calls are TRBV6-5 and TRBJ1-2, with D unresolved. This CDR3 region has 13 residues. The V and J ends lost 6 bases and 7 bases respectively, with 15 bases between them. Germline V CDR1 and CDR2: MNHEY, SVGAGI. The DNA for the CDR3 is TGTGCCAGCAGCCTTGACGGGGTCGGTGGCTACACCTTC. It translates to CASSLDGVGGYTF.

The chain combines TRBV28 with TRBJ2-2; D might be TRBD1 or TRBD2, each matching 5 bases. This CDR3 is 15 amino acids long. V lost 2 bases to trimming and J lost 2 bases, with 9 bases between them. Looked up from germline, CDR1 is MDHEN and CDR2 is SYDVKM. The CDR3 loop reads CASSLRGTNTGELFF. CDR3 nucleotide sequence: TGTGCCAGCAGTTTACGGGGCACCAACACCGGGGAGCTGTTTTTT.

The rearrangement links TRBV4-2 to TRBJ2-3; a possible D gene is TRBD2 (7 bases). V lost 5 bases and J lost 6, with 21 bases in between. The length of the CDR3 is 16 residues. Looked up from germline, CDR1 is LGHNA and CDR2 is YNFKEQ. CDR3 in DNA: TGTGCCAGCAGCGACGATTTAGGGGGGGAGTTGGATACGCAGTATTTT. This sequence encodes CASSDDLGGELDTQYF.

This clone showed up just once. The rearrangement joins TRBV6-1 to TRBJ1-2; D might be TRBD1 (5 bases). The CDR3 contains 18 residues. The V gene lost 2 bases and the J gene lost 3 bases, with 22 bases spanning the gap. Germline assignment: CDR1 MNHNS and CDR2 SASEGT. The CDR3 DNA reads TGTGCCAGCAGTGAAAGCGGGGCCTACCTAAGTCAGGACTATGGCTACACCTTC. This encodes CASSESGAYLSQDYGYTF.

The chain has TRBV7-9 and TRBJ1-2; tentative D call: TRBD1 (5 bases). In germline, CDR1 is SEHNR, CDR2 FQNEAQ (reference sequence). The germline V and J ends were trimmed by 5 bases and 0 bases, with 16 bases remaining between them. The CDR3 contains 16 residues. CDR3 in amino acids: CASSQHPGTPNYGYTF. CDR3 DNA: TGTGCCAGCAGCCAACATCCTGGGACGCCTAACTATGGCTACACCTTC.

The chain has TRBV27 and TRBJ2-1; 10 nucleotides line up with TRBD1. The CDR3 runs 15 residues. V shed 4 bases and J 3 bases; nucleotides not matched to a gene: 3. Germline lookup yields CDR1 MNHEY and CDR2 SMNVEV (reference sequence). The CDR3 here is CASSWGQGFYNEQFF. The CDR3 DNA follows: TGTGCCAGCAGTTGGGGACAGGGGTTCTACAATGAGCAGTTCTTC.

The chain has TRBV14 and TRBJ2-3, with D possibly being TRBD1 (6 bases). There are 17 residues in the CDR3. The V end was cut by 2 bases, the J end by 6 bases, with 21 bases between. Germline CDR1 is SGHDN and CDR2 is FVKESK. Written as DNA, the CDR3 is TGTGCCAGCAGCCAAAACAGGGCAACCCTTCACAGCGATACGCAGTATTTT. Translation: CASSQNRATLHSDTQYF.

The chain links TRBV19 to TRBJ2-7, with 10 bases fitting TRBD2. Trimming at V came to 6 bases and at J to 4 bases, leaving 3 bases not matched to a gene. CDR3 length: 13 amino acids. From germline, CDR1 is LNHDA and CDR2 SQIVND (reference sequence). The DNA for the CDR3 is TGTGCCAGTAGCAGGACTAGCGGATACGAGCAGTACTTC. Protein product: CASSRTSGYEQYF.

The chain combines TRBV27 with TRBJ1-1, with D perhaps matching TRBD1 (5 bases). Trimming left V 5 bases short and J 3 bases short, with 10 bases between. The CDR3 is 13 amino acids. The germline V gene encodes CDR1 MNHEY and CDR2 SMNVEV (reference sequence). The CDR3 DNA reads TGTGCCAGCAGTCCCAGGGAACACACTGAAGCTTTCTTT. Amino acids: CASSPREHTEAFF.

This clone was seen a single time. The genes are TRBV6-1 and TRBJ2-7; the D gene is possibly TRBD2 (6 bases). CDR3 length: 13 residues. Per germline, CDR1 MNHNS and CDR2 SASEGT. Trimming took off 4 bases at V and 3 bases at J, with 10 bases between the two ends. This chain's CDR3 is CASSGLASYEQYF. In DNA, the CDR3 is TGTGCCAGCAGTGGGCTAGCGAGCTACGAGCAGTACTTC.